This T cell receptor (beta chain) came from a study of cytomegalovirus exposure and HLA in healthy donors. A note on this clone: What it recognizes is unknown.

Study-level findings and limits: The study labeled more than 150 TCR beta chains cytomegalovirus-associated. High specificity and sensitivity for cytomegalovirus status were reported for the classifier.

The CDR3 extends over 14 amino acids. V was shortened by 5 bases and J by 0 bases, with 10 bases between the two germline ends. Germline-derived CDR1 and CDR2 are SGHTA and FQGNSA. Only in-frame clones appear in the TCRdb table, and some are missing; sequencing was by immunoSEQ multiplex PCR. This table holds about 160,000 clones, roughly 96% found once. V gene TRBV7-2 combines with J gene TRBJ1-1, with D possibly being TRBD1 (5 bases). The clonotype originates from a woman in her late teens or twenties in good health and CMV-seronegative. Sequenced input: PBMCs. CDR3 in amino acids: CASSKQVVNTEAFF. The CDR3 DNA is TGTGCCAGCAGCAAACAGGTGGTGAACACTGAAGCTTTCTTT.